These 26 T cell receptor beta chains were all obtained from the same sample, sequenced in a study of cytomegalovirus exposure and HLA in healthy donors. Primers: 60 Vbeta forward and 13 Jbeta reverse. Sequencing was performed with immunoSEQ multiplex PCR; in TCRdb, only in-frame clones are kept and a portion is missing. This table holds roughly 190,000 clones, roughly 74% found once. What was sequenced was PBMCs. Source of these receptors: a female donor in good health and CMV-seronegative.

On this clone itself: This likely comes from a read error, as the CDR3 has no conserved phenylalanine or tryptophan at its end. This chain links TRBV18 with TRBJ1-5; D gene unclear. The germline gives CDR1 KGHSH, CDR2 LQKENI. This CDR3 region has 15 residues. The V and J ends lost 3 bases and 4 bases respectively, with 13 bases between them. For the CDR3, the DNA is TGTGCCAGCTCACCCCCGGGATTTGGGAATCAGCCCCAGCATTCT. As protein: CASSPPGFGNQPQHS.

This chain's CDR3 is CASSYSGARGYTF. The DNA of the CDR3 is TGTGCCAGCAGTTATAGCGGGGCCCGAGGCTACACCTTC. V gene TRBV6-5 combines with J gene TRBJ1-2; maybe TRBD1 (5 bases). Germline-derived CDR1 and CDR2 are MNHEY and SVGAGI. Trimming took 3 bases from V and 8 from J, leaving 13 bases between them. This CDR3 spans 13 amino acids.

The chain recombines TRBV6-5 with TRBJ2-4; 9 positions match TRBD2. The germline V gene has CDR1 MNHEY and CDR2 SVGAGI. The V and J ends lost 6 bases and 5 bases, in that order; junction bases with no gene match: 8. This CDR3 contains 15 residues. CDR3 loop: CASRSLAGVENIQYF. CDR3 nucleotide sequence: TGTGCCAGCAGGTCCTTAGCGGGAGTTGAAAACATTCAGTACTTC.

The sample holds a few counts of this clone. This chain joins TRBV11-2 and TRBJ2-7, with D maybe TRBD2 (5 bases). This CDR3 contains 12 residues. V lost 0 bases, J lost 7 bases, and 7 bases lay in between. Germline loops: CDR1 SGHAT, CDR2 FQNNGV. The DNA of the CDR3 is TGTGCCAGCAGCTTAGATCGGGGAGAGCAGTACTTC. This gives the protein CASSLDRGEQYF.

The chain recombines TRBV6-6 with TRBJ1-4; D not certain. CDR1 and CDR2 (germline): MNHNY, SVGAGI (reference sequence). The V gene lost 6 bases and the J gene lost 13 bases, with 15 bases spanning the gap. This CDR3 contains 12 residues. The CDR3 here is CASSRGLYGLFF. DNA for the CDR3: TGTGCCAGCAGCCGAGGCCTTTACGGACTGTTTTTT.

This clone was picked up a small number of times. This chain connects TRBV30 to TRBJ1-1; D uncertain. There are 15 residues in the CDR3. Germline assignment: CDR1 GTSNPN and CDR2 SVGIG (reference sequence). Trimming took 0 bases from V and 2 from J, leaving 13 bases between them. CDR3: CAWSVSGRINTEAFF. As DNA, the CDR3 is TGTGCCTGGAGTGTATCAGGTCGGATTAACACTGAAGCTTTCTTT.

The CDR3 DNA reads as TGCGCCAGCAGCTTGGATCTAGCGGGGAGCACAGATACGCAGTATTTT. Translated: CASSLDLAGSTDTQYF. The rearrangement uses TRBV5-1 and TRBJ2-3; 9 nucleotides agree with TRBD2. V lost 0 bases to trimming and J lost 0 bases; unmatched junction nucleotides: 2. The CDR3 runs 16 residues. Germline assignment: CDR1 SGHRS and CDR2 YFSETQ.

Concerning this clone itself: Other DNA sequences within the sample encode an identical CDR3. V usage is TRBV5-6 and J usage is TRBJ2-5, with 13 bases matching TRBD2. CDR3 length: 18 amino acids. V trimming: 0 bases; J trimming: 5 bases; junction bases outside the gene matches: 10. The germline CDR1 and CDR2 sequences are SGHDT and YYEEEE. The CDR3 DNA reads TGTGCCAGCAGCTTGGAACAAACTAGCGGGAGGGCCTGGGAGACCCAGTACTTC. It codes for CASSLEQTSGRAWETQYF.

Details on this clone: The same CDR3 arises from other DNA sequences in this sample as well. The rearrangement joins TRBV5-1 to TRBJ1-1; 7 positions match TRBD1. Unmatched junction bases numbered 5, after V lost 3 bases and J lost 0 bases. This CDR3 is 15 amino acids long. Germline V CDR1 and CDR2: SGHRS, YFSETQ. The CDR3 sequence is CASSSYQGVNTEAFF. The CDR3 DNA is TGCGCCAGCAGCTCGTATCAGGGGGTGAACACTGAAGCTTTCTTT. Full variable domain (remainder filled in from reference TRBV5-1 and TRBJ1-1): KAGVTQTPRYLIKTRGQQVTLSCSPISGHRSVSWYQQTPGQGLQFLFEYFSETQRNKGNFPGRFSGRQFSNSRSEMNVSTLELGDSALYLCASSSYQGVNTEAFFGQGTRLTVV.

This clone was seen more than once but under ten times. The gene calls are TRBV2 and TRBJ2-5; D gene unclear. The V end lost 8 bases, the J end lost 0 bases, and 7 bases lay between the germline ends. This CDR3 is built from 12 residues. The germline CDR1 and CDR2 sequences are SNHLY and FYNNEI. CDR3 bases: TGTGCCAGCCGAGGTTACCAAGAGACCCAGTACTTC. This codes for CASRGYQETQYF.

CDR3 sequence reads: CASSLAPVEKLFF. In nucleotides, the CDR3 is TGTGCCAGCAGCTTGGCCCCGGTCGAAAAACTGTTTTTT. This chain connects TRBV5-5 to TRBJ1-4, with D unresolved. CDR3 length equals 13 residues. Germline V gene lookup returns CDR1 SGHKS and CDR2 YYEKEE (reference sequence). The V gene lost 0 bases and the J gene lost 8 bases, with 8 bases spanning the gap.

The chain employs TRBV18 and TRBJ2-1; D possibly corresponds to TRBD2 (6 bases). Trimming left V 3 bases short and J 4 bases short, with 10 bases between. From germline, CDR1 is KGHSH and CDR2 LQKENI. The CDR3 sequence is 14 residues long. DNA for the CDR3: TGTGCCAGCTCACCCACGGCGGGATACAATGAGCAGTTCTTC. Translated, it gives CASSPTAGYNEQFF.

This CDR3 is CSVKGTGVKYQETQYF. The CDR3 coding sequence is TGCAGCGTTAAGGGGACAGGGGTCAAGTACCAAGAGACCCAGTACTTC. The chain uses TRBV29-1 and TRBJ2-5, with 10 positions matching TRBD1. The CDR3 is 16 residues long. The germline V gene has CDR1 SQVTM and CDR2 ANQGSEA. Trimming cost V 5 bases and J 0 bases; bases outside gene matches: 9.

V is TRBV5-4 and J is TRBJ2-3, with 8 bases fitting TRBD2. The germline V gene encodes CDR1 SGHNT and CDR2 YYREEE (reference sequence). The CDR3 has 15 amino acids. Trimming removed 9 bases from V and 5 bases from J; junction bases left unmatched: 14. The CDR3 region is CATYLASGGQDTQYF. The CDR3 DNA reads TGTGCCACCTACCTCGCTTCGGGGGGGCAAGATACGCAGTATTTT. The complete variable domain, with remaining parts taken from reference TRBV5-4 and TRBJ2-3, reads ETGVTQSPTHLIKTRGQQVTLRCSSQSGHNTVSWYQQALGQGPQFIFQYYREEENGRGNFPPRFSGLQFPNYSSELNVNALELDDSALYLCATYLASGGQDTQYFGPGTRLTVL.

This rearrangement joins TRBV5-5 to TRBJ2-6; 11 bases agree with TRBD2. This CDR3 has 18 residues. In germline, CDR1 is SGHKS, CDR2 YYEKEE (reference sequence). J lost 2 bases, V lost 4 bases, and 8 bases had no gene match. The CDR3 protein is CASSPLAGGLAGANVLTF. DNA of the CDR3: TGTGCCAGCAGCCCCCTAGCGGGAGGCTTGGCTGGGGCCAACGTCCTGACTTTC.

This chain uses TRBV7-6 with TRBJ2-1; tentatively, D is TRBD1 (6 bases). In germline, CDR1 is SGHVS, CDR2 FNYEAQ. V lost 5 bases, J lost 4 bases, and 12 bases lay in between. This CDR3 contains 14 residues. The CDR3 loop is CASSTQTGYNEQFF. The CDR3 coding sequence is TGTGCCAGCAGCACCCAGACAGGTTACAATGAGCAGTTCTTC.

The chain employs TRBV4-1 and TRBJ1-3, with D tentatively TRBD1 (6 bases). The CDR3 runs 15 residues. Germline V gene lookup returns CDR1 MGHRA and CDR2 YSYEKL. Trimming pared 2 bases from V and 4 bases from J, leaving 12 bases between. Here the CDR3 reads CASSQTPGQGNTIYF. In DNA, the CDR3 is TGCGCCAGCAGCCAAACCCCGGGACAAGGAAACACCATATATTTT.

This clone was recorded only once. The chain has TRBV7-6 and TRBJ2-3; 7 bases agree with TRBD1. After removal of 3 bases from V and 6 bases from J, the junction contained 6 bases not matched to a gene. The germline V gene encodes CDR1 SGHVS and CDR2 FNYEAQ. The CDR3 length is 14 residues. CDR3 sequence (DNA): TGTGCCAGCAGCTTGGACAGGTCGGGGGATACGCAGTATTTT. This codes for CASSLDRSGDTQYF.

CDR3: CASKATRNEQFF. Written as DNA, the CDR3 is TGTGCCAGCAAGGCGACTAGGAATGAGCAGTTCTTC. The chain carries TRBV6-6 and TRBJ2-1; the D gene is possibly TRBD2 (6 bases). The CDR3 runs 12 residues. Germline V CDR1 and CDR2: MNHNY, SVGAGI (reference sequence). V was trimmed by 7 bases and J by 7 bases, leaving 11 bases between them.

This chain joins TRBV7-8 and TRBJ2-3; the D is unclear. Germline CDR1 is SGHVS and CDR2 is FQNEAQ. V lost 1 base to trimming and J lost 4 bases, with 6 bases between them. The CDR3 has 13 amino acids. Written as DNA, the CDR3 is TGTGCCAGCAGCTTAGGGGCCTCAGATACGCAGTATTTT. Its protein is CASSLGASDTQYF.

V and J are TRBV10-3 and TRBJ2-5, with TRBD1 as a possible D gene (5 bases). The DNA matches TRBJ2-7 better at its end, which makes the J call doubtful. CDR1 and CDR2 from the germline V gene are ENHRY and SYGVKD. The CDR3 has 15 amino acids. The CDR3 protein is CAISESRGGSYEQYF. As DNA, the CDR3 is TGTGCCATCAGTGAGTCTAGGGGCGGTTCCTACGAGCAGTACTTC.

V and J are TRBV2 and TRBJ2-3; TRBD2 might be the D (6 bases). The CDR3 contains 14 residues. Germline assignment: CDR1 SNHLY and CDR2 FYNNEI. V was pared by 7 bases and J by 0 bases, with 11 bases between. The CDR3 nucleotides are TGTGCCAGCATTCGCGGGACTAGCACAGATACGCAGTATTTT. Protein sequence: CASIRGTSTDTQYF.

The CDR3 DNA follows: TGTGCCAGCAGCCCGACACCCAGGGGGACTGAAGCTTTCTTT. Translation gives CASSPTPRGTEAFF. This chain uses TRBV5-4 with TRBJ1-1; 7 bases map to TRBD1. V was clipped by 4 bases and J by 5 bases; unmatched bases: 8. The CDR3 loop spans 14 amino acids. The germline V gene encodes CDR1 SGHNT and CDR2 YYREEE (reference sequence).

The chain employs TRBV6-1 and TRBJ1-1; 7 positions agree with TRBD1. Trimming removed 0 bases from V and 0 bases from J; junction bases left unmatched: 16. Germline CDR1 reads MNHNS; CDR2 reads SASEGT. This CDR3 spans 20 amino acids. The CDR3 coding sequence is TGTGCCAGCAGTGAAGCGCTGTTTATAGCAGGGGGTTTGCTGAACACTGAAGCTTTCTTT. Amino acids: CASSEALFIAGGLLNTEAFF.

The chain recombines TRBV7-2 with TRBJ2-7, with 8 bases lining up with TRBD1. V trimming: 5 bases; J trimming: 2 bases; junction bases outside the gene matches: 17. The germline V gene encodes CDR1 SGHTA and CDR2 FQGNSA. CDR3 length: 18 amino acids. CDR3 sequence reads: CASSENQGAGILAYEQYF. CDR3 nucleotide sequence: TGTGCCAGCAGCGAGAACCAGGGGGCAGGGATCCTCGCCTACGAGCAGTACTTC.

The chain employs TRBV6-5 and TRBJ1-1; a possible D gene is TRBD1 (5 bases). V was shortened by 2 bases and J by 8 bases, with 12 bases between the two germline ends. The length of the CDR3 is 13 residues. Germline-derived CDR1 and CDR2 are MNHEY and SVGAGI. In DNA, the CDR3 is TGTGCCAGCAGTTACCGGGGGGAGAGAGAAGCTTTCTTT. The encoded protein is CASSYRGEREAFF.